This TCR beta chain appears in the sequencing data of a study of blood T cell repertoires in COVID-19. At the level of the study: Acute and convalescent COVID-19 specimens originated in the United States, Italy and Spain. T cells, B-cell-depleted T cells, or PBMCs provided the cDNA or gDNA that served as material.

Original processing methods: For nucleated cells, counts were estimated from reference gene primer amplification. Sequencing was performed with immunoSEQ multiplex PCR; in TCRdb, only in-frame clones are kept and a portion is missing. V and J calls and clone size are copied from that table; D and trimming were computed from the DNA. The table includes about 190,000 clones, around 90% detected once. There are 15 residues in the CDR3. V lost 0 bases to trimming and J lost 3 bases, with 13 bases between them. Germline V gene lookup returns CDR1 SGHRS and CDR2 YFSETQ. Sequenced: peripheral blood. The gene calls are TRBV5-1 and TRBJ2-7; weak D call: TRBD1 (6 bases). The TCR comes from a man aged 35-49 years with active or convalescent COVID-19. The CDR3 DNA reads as TGCGCCAGCAGCTTGGGACCGGGACAAGTCTACGAGCAGTACTTC. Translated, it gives CASSLGPGQVYEQYF.